The 13 T cell receptor beta chains below all came from one sample that was sequenced in a study of blood T cell repertoires in COVID-19. Profiled with immunoSEQ multiplex PCR; TCRdb holds only in-frame clones, not every one. In the table there are a few hundred thousand clones, about 90% of which are singletons. Source material: PBMCs or T cells enriched from blood (not recorded which). Receptors originate from a man in his forties in a cohort exposed to, infected with or recovered from COVID-19 (not recorded which).

The V call is TRBV19, the J call TRBJ1-5, with D possibly TRBD1 on 5 matching bases. Germline assignment: CDR1 LNHDA and CDR2 SQIVND (reference sequence). V gave up 8 bases and J gave up 3 bases, with 17 bases separating them. This CDR3 has 15 amino acids. This CDR3 is CASRPGTGVNQPQHF. In DNA form, the CDR3 reads TGTGCCAGTCGGCCGGGGACGGGGGTCAATCAGCCCCAGCATTTT. Variable domain in full (rest from reference TRBV19 and TRBJ1-5): DGGITQSPKYLFRKEGQNVTLSCEQNLNHDAMYWYRQDPGQGLRLIYYSQIVNDFQKGDIAEGYSVSREKKESFPLTVTSAQKNPTAFYLCASRPGTGVNQPQHFGDGTRLSIL.

V and J are TRBV14 and TRBJ2-2; 7 nucleotides align to TRBD1. V was pared by 1 base and J by 1 base, with 9 bases of the junction left unmatched. The germline CDR1 and CDR2 sequences are SGHDN and FVKESK. This CDR3 comprises 18 residues. CDR3 nucleotide sequence: TGTGCCAGCAGCCAAGCCCGCCAAAGGGGGCAGAACACCGGGGAGCTGTTTTTT. Amino acid sequence: CASSQARQRGQNTGELFF.

The chain couples TRBV10-3 to TRBJ2-1, with D tentatively TRBD2 (6 bases). The germline gives CDR1 ENHRY, CDR2 SYGVKD. V was trimmed by 6 bases and J by 3 bases, leaving 15 bases between them. CDR3 length: 15 residues. The CDR3 DNA reads as TGTGCCATCAGGGCCCGGGGGTCTCTCTACAATGAGCAGTTCTTC. Its translation: CAIRARGSLYNEQFF.

The chain joins TRBV4-1 to TRBJ2-4; 10 nucleotides agree with TRBD1. This CDR3 comprises 18 residues. Germline CDR1 is MGHRA and CDR2 is YSYEKL. Trimming cost V 9 bases and J 1 base; bases outside gene matches: 15. CDR3 bases: TGCGCCAGTACCGGGACAGGGGCCCAGGATTTGGCCAAAAACATTCAGTACTTC. Translated, it gives CASTGTGAQDLAKNIQYF.

This chain connects TRBV14 to TRBJ2-7; 7 positions agree with TRBD2. Germline-derived CDR1 and CDR2 are SGHDN and FVKESK. J gave up 0 bases and V 3 bases, and 5 bases lay outside the gene matches. The CDR3 spans 15 residues. CDR3 bases: TGTGCCAGCAGCCACCGAGCGGGGATCTCCTACGAGCAGTACTTC. Residues: CASSHRAGISYEQYF.

With respect to this clone: Additional DNA sequences in this sample encode the identical CDR3. This sequence joins TRBV7-9 and TRBJ1-3; TRBD1 matches at 9 bases. CDR3 length: 15 amino acids. Germline V lookup: CDR1 SEHNR, CDR2 FQNEAQ (reference sequence). Unmatched junction bases numbered 7, after V lost 6 bases and J lost 4 bases. CDR3 loop: CASSLDRGPGNTIYF. CDR3 in DNA: TGTGCCAGCAGTTTGGACAGGGGTCCCGGAAACACCATATATTTT.

The gene calls are TRBV2 and TRBJ1-1; TRBD1 aligns across 9 bases. Unmatched junction bases numbered 3, after V lost 5 bases and J lost 8 bases. Germline assignment: CDR1 SNHLY and CDR2 FYNNEI. The CDR3 sequence is 12 residues long. CDR3 sequence: CASSQDRGEAFF. DNA of the CDR3: TGTGCCAGCAGTCAAGACAGGGGGGAAGCTTTCTTT.

This clone was detected a few times. The genes are TRBV10-1 and TRBJ1-2; D unresolved. V was pared by 6 bases and J by 0 bases, with 11 bases between. The V gene's germline CDR1 is WNHNN and CDR2 SYGVQD (reference sequence). The CDR3 contains 14 residues. CDR3 nucleotide sequence: TGCGCCAGCAGCCCGAGCCTAGCTAACTATGGCTACACCTTC. Protein: CASSPSLANYGYTF.

The chain couples TRBV4-2 to TRBJ2-1, with D possibly matching TRBD2 (6 bases). Trimming left V 5 bases short and J 0 bases short, with 11 bases between. Looked up from germline, CDR1 is LGHNA and CDR2 is YNFKEQ. The CDR3 has 15 amino acids. This chain's CDR3 is CASSREESSYNEQFF. CDR3 nucleotide sequence: TGTGCCAGCAGCAGGGAGGAAAGCTCCTACAATGAGCAGTTCTTC.

The chain recombines TRBV6-5 with TRBJ2-2; D is uncertain. The CDR3 contains 15 residues. V was pared by 4 bases and J by 4 bases, with 13 bases between. Looked up from germline, CDR1 is MNHEY and CDR2 is SVGAGI. The CDR3 DNA follows: TGTGCCAGCAGTTCCTCATGGCGACTCACCGGGGAGCTGTTTTTT. As protein: CASSSSWRLTGELFF.

The V call is TRBV30, the J call TRBJ2-7; D may be TRBD2 (6 bases). The CDR3 runs to 13 residues. V shed 0 bases and J shed 6 bases, with 12 bases lying between them. Germline V gene lookup returns CDR1 GTSNPN and CDR2 SVGIG (reference sequence). The CDR3 nucleotides are TGTGCCTGGAGTGTCATTGGGGGAGGCGAGCAGTACTTC. The encoded protein is CAWSVIGGGEQYF.

The V gene is TRBV28, the J gene TRBJ2-5; 7 bases line up with TRBD1. Germline CDR1 and CDR2: MDHEN and SYDVKM. Trimming took 5 bases from V and 4 from J; bases not matched to a gene: 7. This CDR3 contains 14 residues. CDR3 bases: TGTGCCAGCAGTAGGGACAGATATTTAGAGACCCAGTACTTC. Amino acids: CASSRDRYLETQYF.

This sequence joins TRBV2 and TRBJ2-2; a possible D gene is TRBD2 (6 bases). There are 15 residues in the CDR3. Germline V CDR1 and CDR2: SNHLY, FYNNEI. V lost 10 bases and J 3 bases, leaving 18 bases between the germline ends. CDR3 sequence reads: CATNNDGRDTGELFF. The CDR3 nucleotides read TGTGCCACCAATAACGACGGGAGAGACACCGGGGAGCTGTTTTTT.